This TCR beta chain was sequenced for a study of blood T cell repertoires in COVID-19. Study as a whole: Donors in the United States, Italy and Spain gave samples during acute or convalescent COVID-19. T cells, B-cell-depleted T cells, or PBMCs supplied cDNA or gDNA.

Under the authors' procedure: By means of reference gene primer amplification, nucleated cell counts were estimated. Measured with immunoSEQ multiplex PCR; TCRdb has only the in-frame clones, and not every one. V and J calls and clone size come straight from that table; D and trimming were deduced from the DNA. Of roughly 310,000 clones listed, around 90% are singletons. The length of the CDR3 is 15 residues. The germline V gene has CDR1 SGHRS and CDR2 YFSETQ. V was pared by 3 bases and J by 1 base, with 13 bases between. Patients in Seattle were enrolled during active infection, then followed longitudinally.

The material sequenced was peripheral blood. The genes are TRBV5-1 and TRBJ1-1, with D unresolved. The source is a woman younger than 45 with COVID-19, enrolled during active disease. The CDR3 spells CASSSDMIGNTEAFF. CDR3 nucleotide sequence: TGCGCCAGCAGCTCTGACATGATCGGGAACACTGAAGCTTTCTTT.